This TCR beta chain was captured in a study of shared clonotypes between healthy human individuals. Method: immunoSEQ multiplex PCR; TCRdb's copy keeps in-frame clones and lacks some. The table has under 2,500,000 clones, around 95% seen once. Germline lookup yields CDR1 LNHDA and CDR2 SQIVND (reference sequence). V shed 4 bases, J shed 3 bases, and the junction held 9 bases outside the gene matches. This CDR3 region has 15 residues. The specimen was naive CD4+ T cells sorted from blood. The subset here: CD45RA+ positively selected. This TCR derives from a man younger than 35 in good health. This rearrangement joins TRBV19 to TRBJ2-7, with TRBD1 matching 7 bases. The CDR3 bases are TGTGCCAGTAGTAGACAGGGAAAGGCTGACTACGAGCAGTACTTC. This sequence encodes CASSRQGKADYEQYF. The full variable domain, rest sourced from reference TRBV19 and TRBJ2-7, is DGGITQSPKYLFRKEGQNVTLSCEQNLNHDAMYWYRQDPGQGLRLIYYSQIVNDFQKGDIAEGYSVSREKKESFPLTVTSAQKNPTAFYLCASSRQGKADYEQYFGPGTRLTVT.